The TCR beta chain described here comes from a study of blood T cell repertoires in COVID-19. The overall study: Samples of COVID-19 (acute and convalescent) were obtained from the United States, Italy and Spain. Sample material is recorded as cDNA or gDNA derived from T cells, B-cell-depleted T cells, or PBMCs.

The sample holds one count of this clone. The authors' processing: How many nucleated cells were present was estimated from reference gene primer amplification. Repertoires were generated with immunoSEQ multiplex PCR, while TCRdb's copy carries only in-frame clones and drops some. V and J calls and clone size are as listed in that table; D and trimming were resolved from the DNA. The repertoire holds around 94,000 clones, with approximately 83% as singletons. The CDR3 consists of 15 residues. The germline gives CDR1 KGHDR, CDR2 SFDVKD. The ends lost 5 bases at V and 5 bases at J; junction bases unmatched: 7.

The receptor was isolated from a man between 60 and 75 years old with acute or convalescent COVID-19. The chain recombines TRBV24-1 with TRBJ2-7, with 11 bases fitting TRBD1. The sequenced material came from peripheral blood. In nucleotides, the CDR3 is TGTGCCACCAGTGCTACTGGACAGGGGGCCCACGAGCAGTACTTC. It codes for CATSATGQGAHEQYF.